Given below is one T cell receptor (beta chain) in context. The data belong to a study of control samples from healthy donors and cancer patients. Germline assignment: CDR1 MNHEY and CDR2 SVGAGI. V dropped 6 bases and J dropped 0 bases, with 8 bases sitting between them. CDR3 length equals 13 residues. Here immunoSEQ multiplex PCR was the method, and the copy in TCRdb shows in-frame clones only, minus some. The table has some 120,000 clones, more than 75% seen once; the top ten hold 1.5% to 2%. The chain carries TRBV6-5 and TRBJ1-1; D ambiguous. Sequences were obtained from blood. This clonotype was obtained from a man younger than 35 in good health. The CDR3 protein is CASRGQLNTEAFF. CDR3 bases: TGTGCCAGCAGAGGGCAGCTGAACACTGAAGCTTTCTTT.